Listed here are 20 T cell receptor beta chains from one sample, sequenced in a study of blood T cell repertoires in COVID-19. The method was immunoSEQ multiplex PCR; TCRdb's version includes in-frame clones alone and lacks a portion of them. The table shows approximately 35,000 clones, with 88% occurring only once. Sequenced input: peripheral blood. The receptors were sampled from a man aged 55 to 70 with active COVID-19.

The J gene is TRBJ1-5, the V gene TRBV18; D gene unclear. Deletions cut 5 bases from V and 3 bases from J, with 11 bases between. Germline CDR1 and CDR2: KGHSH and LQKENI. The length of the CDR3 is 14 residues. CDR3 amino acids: CASSAQENNQPQHF. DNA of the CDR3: TGTGCCAGCTCAGCTCAGGAAAACAATCAGCCCCAGCATTTT.

The CDR3 sequence: CASSYTTAGGVYGYTF. The DNA for the CDR3 is TGTGCCAGCAGTTACACTACCGCCGGGGGTGTCTATGGCTACACCTTC. J is TRBJ1-2 and V is TRBV6-5; a possible D gene is TRBD1 (5 bases). The CDR3 has 16 residues. V was cut by 2 bases and J by 4 bases, with 17 bases left in between. Germline V gene lookup returns CDR1 MNHEY and CDR2 SVGAGI.

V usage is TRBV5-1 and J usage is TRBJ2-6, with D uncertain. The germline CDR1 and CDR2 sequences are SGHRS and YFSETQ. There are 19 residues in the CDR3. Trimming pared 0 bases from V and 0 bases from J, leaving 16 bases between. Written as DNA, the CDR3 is TGCGCCAGCAGCTTGGATGAGGCAGCAGACCTCTCTGGGGCCAACGTCCTGACTTTC. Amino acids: CASSLDEAADLSGANVLTF.

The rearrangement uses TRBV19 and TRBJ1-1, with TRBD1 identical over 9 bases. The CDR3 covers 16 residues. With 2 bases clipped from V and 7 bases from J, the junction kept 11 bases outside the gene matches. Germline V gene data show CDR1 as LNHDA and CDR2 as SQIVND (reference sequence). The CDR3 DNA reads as TGTGCCAGTAGTATAATTACGGGACAGGGCCCAGGTGAAGCTTTCTTT. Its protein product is CASSIITGQGPGEAFF.

CDR3 amino acids: CASRGPSGELFF. The DNA of the CDR3 is TGTGCCAGCAGGGGGCCGAGCGGGGAGCTGTTTTTT. This sequence joins TRBV21-1 and TRBJ2-2; TRBD1, as called in the table, went unchecked against the DNA. TRBV21-1 is a known pseudogene. This CDR3 region has 12 residues.

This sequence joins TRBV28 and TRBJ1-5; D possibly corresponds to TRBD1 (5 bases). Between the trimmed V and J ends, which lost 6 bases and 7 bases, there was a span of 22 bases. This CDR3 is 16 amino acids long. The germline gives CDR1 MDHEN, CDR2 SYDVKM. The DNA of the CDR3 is TGTGCCAGCAGCCGGTCGGGGACTCAGGTAGGGCAGCCCCAGCATTTT. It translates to CASSRSGTQVGQPQHF.

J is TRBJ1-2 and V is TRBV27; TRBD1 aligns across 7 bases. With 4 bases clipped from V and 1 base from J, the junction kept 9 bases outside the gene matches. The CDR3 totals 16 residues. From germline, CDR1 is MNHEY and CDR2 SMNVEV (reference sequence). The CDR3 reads CASSYTGTVINYGYTF. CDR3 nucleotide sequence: TGTGCCAGCAGTTACACCGGGACAGTTATTAACTATGGCTACACCTTC.

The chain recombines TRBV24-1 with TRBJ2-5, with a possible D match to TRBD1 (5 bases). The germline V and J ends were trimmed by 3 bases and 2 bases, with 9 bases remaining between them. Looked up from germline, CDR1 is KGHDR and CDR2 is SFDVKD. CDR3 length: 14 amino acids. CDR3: CATSDRQRQETQYF. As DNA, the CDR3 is TGTGCCACCAGTGATCGACAGAGACAAGAGACCCAGTACTTC.

In nucleotides, the CDR3 is TGTGCCAGCAGCTTACGGTCGGGACACCCCGGGGTAGAGACCCAGTACTTC. Translated: CASSLRSGHPGVETQYF. The chain joins TRBV11-2 to TRBJ2-5, with TRBD1 as a possible D gene (6 bases). Germline V lookup: CDR1 SGHAT, CDR2 FQNNGV. This CDR3 is 17 amino acids long. Trimming took 2 bases from V and 4 from J, leaving 20 bases between them.

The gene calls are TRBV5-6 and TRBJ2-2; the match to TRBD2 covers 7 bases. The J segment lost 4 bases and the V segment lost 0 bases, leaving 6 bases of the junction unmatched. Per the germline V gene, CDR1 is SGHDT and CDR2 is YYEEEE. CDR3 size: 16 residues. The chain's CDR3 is CASSLVVREGTGELFF. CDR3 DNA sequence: TGTGCCAGCAGCTTGGTTGTCAGGGAGGGCACCGGGGAGCTGTTTTTT.

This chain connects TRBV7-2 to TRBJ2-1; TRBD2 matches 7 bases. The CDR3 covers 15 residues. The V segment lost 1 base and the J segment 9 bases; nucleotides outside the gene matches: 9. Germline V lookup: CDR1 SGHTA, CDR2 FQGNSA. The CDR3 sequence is CASSLGPGGGREQFF. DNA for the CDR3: TGTGCCAGCAGCTTAGGGCCTGGGGGGGGTCGTGAGCAGTTCTTC.

CDR3 residues: CASSVGRGTSYGYTF. The CDR3 DNA is TGTGCCAGCAGCGTCGGCAGGGGTACGAGCTATGGCTACACCTTC. This chain links TRBV9 with TRBJ1-2; possibly TRBD1 for D (6 bases). Trimming removed 2 bases at V and 4 bases at J, with 15 bases between. Germline loops: CDR1 SGDLS, CDR2 YYNGEE. CDR3 length: 15 residues.

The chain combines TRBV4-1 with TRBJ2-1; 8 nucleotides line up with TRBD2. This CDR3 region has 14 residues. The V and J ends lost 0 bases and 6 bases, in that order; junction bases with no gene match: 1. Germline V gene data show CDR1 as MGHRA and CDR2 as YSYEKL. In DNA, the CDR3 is TGCGCCAGCAGCCAAGAGGGACTAGTCAATGAGCAGTTCTTC. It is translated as CASSQEGLVNEQFF.

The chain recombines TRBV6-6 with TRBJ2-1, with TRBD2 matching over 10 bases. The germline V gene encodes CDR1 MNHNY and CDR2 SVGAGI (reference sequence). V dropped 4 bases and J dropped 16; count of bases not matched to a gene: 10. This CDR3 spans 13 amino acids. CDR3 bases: TGTGCCAGCAGTTTCGAGACTAGCGGGCCCAAATTCTTC. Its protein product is CASSFETSGPKFF.

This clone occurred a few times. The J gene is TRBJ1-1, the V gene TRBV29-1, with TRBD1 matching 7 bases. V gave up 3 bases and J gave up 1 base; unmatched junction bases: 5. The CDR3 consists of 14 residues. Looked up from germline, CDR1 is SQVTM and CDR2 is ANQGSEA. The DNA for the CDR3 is TGCAGCGTTGAGCCGACAGGGCGGAACACTGAAGCTTTCTTT. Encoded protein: CSVEPTGRNTEAFF.

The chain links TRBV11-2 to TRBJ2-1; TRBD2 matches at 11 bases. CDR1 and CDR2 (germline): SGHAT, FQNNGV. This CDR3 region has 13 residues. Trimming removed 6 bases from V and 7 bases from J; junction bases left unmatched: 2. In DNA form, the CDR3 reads TGTGCCAGCAGAGGACTAGCGGGTAATGAGCAGTTCTTC. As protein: CASRGLAGNEQFF.

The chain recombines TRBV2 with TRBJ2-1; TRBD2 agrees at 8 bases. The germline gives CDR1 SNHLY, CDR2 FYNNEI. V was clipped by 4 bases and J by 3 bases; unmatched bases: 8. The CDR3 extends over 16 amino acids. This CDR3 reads CASSGLLAGSYNEQFF. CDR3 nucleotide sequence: TGTGCCAGCAGTGGTCTTTTAGCGGGAAGCTACAATGAGCAGTTCTTC. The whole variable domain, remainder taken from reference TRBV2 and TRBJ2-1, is EPEVTQTPSHQVTQMGQEVILRCVPISNHLYFYWYRQILGQKVEFLVSFYNNEISEKSEIFDDQFSVERPDGSNFTLKIRSTKLEDSAMYFCASSGLLAGSYNEQFFGPGTRLTVL.

The CDR3 sequence: CASHGGGALWNEQFF. CDR3 in DNA: TGTGCCAGCCACGGGGGGGGCGCGTTGTGGAATGAGCAGTTCTTC. V is TRBV6-5 and J is TRBJ2-1; TRBD2 aligns across 8 bases. Germline trimming cut 8 bases from V and 7 bases from J; bases unmatched to any gene: 13. This CDR3 has 15 residues. Germline CDR1 is MNHEY and CDR2 is SVGAGI.

The CDR3 DNA follows: TGTGCCAGCAGCCTGACGACAGGGGTGAATGAAAAACTGTTTTTT. Translation gives CASSLTTGVNEKLFF. The V call is TRBV7-6, the J call TRBJ1-4; 8 bases map to TRBD1. Losses at the gene ends were 5 bases for V and 5 bases for J; bases not matched to a gene: 7. The CDR3 is made up of 15 amino acids. Germline V CDR1 and CDR2: SGHVS, FNYEAQ.

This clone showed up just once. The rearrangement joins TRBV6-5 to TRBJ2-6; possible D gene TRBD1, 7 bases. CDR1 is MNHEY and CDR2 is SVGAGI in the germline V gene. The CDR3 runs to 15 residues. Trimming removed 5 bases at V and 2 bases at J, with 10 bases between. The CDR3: CASSPRGAGANVLTF. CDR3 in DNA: TGTGCCAGCAGTCCCAGGGGGGCTGGGGCCAACGTCCTGACTTTC.